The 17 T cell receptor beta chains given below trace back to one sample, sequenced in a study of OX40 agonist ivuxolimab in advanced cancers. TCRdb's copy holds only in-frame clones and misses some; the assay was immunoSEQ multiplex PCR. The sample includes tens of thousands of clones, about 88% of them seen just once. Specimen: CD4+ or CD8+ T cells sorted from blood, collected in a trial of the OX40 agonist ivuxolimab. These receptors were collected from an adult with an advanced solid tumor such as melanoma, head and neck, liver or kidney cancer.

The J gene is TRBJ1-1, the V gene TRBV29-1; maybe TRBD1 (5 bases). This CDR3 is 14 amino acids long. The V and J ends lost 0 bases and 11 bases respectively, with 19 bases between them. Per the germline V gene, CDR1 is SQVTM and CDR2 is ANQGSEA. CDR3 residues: CSVEDGTAAGRAFF. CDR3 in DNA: TGCAGCGTTGAAGATGGTACGGCGGCGGGACGGGCTTTCTTT.

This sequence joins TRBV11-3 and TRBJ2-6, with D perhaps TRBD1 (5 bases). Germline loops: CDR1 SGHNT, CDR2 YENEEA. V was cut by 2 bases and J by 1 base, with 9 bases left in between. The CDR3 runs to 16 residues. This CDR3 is CASSLRSGSGANVLTF. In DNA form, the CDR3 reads TGTGCCAGCAGCTTAAGATCAGGGTCTGGGGCCAACGTCCTGACTTTC.

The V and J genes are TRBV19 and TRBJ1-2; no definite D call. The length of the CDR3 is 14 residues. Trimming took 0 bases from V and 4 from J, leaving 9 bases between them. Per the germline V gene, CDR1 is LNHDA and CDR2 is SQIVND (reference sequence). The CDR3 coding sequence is TGTGCCAGTAGTATAGAGGAACCCCCCTATGGCTACACCTTC. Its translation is CASSIEEPPYGYTF.

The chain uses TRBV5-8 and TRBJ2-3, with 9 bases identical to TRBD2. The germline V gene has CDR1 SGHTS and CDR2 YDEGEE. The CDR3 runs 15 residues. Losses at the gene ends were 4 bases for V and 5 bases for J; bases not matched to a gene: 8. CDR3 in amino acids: CASSLGLAGQDTQYF. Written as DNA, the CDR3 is TGTGCCAGCAGCCTGGGGCTAGCGGGACAAGATACGCAGTATTTT.

CDR3 nucleotide sequence: TGTGCCAGTAGTATAGCGGCGGGGGGCAACAGATACACTGAAGCTTTCTTT. Translating it yields CASSIAAGGNRYTEAFF. This sequence joins TRBV19 and TRBJ1-1; D may be TRBD1 (6 bases). This CDR3 spans 17 amino acids. The V end lost 1 base, the J end lost 3 bases, and 18 bases lay between the germline ends. Germline CDR1 LNHDA, CDR2 SQIVND (reference sequence).

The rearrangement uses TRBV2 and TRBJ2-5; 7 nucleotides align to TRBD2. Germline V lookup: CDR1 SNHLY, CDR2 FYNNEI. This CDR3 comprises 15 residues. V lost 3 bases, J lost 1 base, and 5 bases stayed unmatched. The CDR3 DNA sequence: TGTGCCAGCAGTGATTCGTGGGGGGGCCAAGAGACCCAGTACTTC. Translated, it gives CASSDSWGGQETQYF. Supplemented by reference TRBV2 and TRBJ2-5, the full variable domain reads EPEVTQTPSHQVTQMGQEVILRCVPISNHLYFYWYRQILGQKVEFLVSFYNNEISEKSEIFDDQFSVERPDGSNFTLKIRSTKLEDSAMYFCASSDSWGGQETQYFGPGTRLLVL.

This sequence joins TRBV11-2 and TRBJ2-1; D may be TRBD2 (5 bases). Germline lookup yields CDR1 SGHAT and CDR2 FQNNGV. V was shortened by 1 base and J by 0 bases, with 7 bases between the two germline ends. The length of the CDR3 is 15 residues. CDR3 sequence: CASSLAGFSYNEQFF. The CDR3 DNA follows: TGTGCCAGCAGCTTAGCGGGATTCTCCTACAATGAGCAGTTCTTC.

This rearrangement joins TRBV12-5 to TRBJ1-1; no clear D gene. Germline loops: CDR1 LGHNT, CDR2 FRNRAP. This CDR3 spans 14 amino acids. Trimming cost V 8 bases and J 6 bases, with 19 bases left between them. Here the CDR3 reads CASSQDLFGAEAFF. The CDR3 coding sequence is TGTGCTAGTTCTCAGGACCTTTTCGGGGCTGAAGCTTTCTTT.

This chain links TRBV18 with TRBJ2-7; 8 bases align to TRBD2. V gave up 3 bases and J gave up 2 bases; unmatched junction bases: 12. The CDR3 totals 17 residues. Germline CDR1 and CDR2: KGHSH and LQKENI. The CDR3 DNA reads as TGTGCCAGCTCACCTCAGGCCAGCGGGAGTGGAACCTACGAGCAGTACTTC. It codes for CASSPQASGSGTYEQYF.

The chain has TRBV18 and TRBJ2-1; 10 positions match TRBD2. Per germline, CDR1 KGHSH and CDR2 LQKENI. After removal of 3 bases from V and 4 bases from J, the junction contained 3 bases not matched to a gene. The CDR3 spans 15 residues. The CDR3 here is CASSPGTSAYNEQFF. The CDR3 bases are TGTGCCAGCTCACCCGGGACTAGCGCATACAATGAGCAGTTCTTC. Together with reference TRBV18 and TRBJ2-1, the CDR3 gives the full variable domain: NAGVMQNPRHLVRRRGQEARLRCSPMKGHSHVYWYRQLPEEGLKFMVYLQKENIIDESGMPKERFSAEFPKEGPSILRIQQVVRGDSAAYFCASSPGTSAYNEQFFGPGTRLTVL.

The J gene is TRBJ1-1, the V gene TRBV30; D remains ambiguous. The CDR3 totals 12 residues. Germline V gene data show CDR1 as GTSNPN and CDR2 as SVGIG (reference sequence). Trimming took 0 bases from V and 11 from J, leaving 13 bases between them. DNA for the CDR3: TGTGCCTGGAGTGTACAAAGGAGTTACGCTTTCTTT. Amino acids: CAWSVQRSYAFF. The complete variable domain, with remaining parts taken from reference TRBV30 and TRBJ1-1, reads SQTIHQWPATLVQPVGSPLSLECTVEGTSNPNLYWYRQAAGRGLQLLFYSVGIGQISSEVPQNLSASRPQDRQFILSSKKLLLSDSGFYLCAWSVQRSYAFFGQGTRLTVV.

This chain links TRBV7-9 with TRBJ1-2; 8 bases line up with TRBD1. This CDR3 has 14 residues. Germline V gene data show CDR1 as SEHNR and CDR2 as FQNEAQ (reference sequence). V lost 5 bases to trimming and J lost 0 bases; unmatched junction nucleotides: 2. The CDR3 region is CASSPQGANYGYTF. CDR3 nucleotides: TGTGCCAGCAGCCCACAGGGGGCTAACTATGGCTACACCTTC.

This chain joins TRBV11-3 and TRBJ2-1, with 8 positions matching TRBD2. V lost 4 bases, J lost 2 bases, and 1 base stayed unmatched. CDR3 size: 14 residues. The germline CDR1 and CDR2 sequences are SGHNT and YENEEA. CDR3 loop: CASSSGLAYNEQFF. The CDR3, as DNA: TGTGCCAGCAGCTCGGGACTAGCCTACAATGAGCAGTTCTTC.

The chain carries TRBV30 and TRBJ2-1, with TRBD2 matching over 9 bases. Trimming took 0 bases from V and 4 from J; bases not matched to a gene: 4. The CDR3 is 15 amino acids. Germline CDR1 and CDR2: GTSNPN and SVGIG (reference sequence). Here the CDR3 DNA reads TGTGCCTGGAGTGTTAGCGGGAGTATATACAATGAGCAGTTCTTC. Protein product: CAWSVSGSIYNEQFF.

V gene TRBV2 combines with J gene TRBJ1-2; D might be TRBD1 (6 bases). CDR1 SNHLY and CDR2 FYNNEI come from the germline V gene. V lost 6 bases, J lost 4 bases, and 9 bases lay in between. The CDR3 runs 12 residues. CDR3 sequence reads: CASRVGGYGYTF. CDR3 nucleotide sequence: TGTGCCAGCAGGGTAGGGGGCTATGGCTACACCTTC.

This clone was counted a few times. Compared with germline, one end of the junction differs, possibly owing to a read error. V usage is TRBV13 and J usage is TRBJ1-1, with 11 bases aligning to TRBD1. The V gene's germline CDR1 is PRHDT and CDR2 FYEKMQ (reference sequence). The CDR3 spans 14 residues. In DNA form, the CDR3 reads TGTGCCAGCAGCTCAGGACAGGGGGCCTATCGTATTAACTTT. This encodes CASSSGQGAYRINF.

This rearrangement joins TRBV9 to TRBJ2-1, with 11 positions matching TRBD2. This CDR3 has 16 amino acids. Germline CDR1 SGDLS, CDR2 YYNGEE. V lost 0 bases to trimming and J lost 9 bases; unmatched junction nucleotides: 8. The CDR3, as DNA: TGTGCCAGCAGCGTAGGGGTAGCGGGAGGGCAGGGTGAGCAGTTCTTC. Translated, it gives CASSVGVAGGQGEQFF. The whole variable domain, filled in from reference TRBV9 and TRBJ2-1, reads DSGVTQTPKHLITATGQRVTLRCSPRSGDLSVYWYQQSLDQGLQFLIQYYNGEERAKGNILERFSAQQFPDLHSELNLSSLELGDSALYFCASSVGVAGGQGEQFFGPGTRLTVL.